These 7 T cell receptor beta chains originate from one sample sequenced in a study of blood T cell repertoires in COVID-19. Some clones are missing from TCRdb's copy, which holds only in-frame ones; the method was immunoSEQ multiplex PCR. This table holds 250,000 to 300,000 clones, about 76% found once. Sequencing was carried out using peripheral blood. The receptors originated from a woman aged 55-75 years with active or convalescent COVID-19.

About this clone itself: At one end the junction does not follow the germline gene, possibly because of a read error. The V and J genes are TRBV7-7 and TRBJ2-5, with 7 bases matching TRBD1. The CDR3 is made up of 14 amino acids. Per germline, CDR1 SSHAT and CDR2 FNYEAQ (reference sequence). CDR3 sequence: CASSPTGLYETQYF. The CDR3 coding sequence is TGTGCTAGCAGCCCGACAGGGCTCTACGAGACCCAGTACTTC. Based on the CDR3 plus reference TRBV7-7 and TRBJ2-5, the full variable domain is GAGVSQSPRYKVTKRGQDVTLRCDPISSHATLYWYQQALGQGPEFLTYFNYEAQPDKSGLPSDRFSAERPEGSISTLTIQRTEQRDSAMYRCASSPTGLYETQYFGPGTRLLVL.

This clone was seen a single time. V and J are TRBV6-5 and TRBJ1-1; no reliable D call. CDR3 length: 16 amino acids. Germline CDR1 and CDR2: MNHEY and SVGAGI. Trimming removed 2 bases at V and 10 bases at J, with 23 bases between. CDR3 sequence: CASSYLARSSLGAAFF. The CDR3 DNA reads as TGTGCCAGCAGTTACCTTGCCAGATCTTCTTTAGGAGCAGCTTTCTTT.

This chain uses TRBV19 with TRBJ1-5; no definite D call. Trimming cost V 1 base and J 3 bases, with 4 bases left between them. This CDR3 spans 13 amino acids. The germline gives CDR1 LNHDA, CDR2 SQIVND (reference sequence). Here the CDR3 reads CASSIALNQPQHF. The CDR3 DNA sequence: TGTGCCAGTAGTATAGCACTCAATCAGCCCCAGCATTTT.

The gene calls are TRBV19 and TRBJ2-2; 8 positions match TRBD1. Trimming cost V 2 bases and J 0 bases; bases outside gene matches: 5. This CDR3 has 17 residues. From germline, CDR1 is LNHDA and CDR2 SQIVND (reference sequence). CDR3 nucleotide sequence: TGTGCCAGTAGTATACAGGGGGCGATTTCGAACACCGGGGAGCTGTTTTTT. This codes for CASSIQGAISNTGELFF.

The chain has TRBV30 and TRBJ1-4; D might be TRBD1 (5 bases). Per germline, CDR1 GTSNPN and CDR2 SVGIG (reference sequence). Trimming took off 6 bases at V and 5 bases at J, with 16 bases between the two ends. The CDR3 has 14 residues. DNA for the CDR3: TGTGCCTGCACTTCAGGGCGGCGGAATGAAAAACTGTTTTTT. Protein sequence: CACTSGRRNEKLFF.

The rearrangement links TRBV4-3 to TRBJ2-5, with TRBD2 matching over 13 bases. The CDR3 is 18 amino acids. Germline values: CDR1 LGHNA, CDR2 YSLEER. After removal of 0 bases from V and 2 bases from J, the junction contained 6 bases not matched to a gene. CDR3 coding DNA: TGCGCCAGCAGCCAAGATCTGGGACTAGCGGGGCGGCAAGAGACCCAGTACTTC. Its protein product is CASSQDLGLAGRQETQYF.

The CDR3 region is CASSPGTGFNSPLHF. DNA of the CDR3: TGTGCCAGTAGTCCCGGGACAGGGTTTAATTCACCCCTCCACTTT. The V call is TRBV19, the J call TRBJ1-6, with 9 nucleotides matching TRBD1. CDR3 length: 15 amino acids. Trimming took 5 bases from V and 6 from J; bases not matched to a gene: 5. CDR1 is LNHDA, CDR2 SQIVND, per germline (reference sequence). Looking up the rest from reference TRBV19 and TRBJ1-6 gives the full variable domain: DGGITQSPKYLFRKEGQNVTLSCEQNLNHDAMYWYRQDPGQGLRLIYYSQIVNDFQKGDIAEGYSVSREKKESFPLTVTSAQKNPTAFYLCASSPGTGFNSPLHFGNGTRLTVT.